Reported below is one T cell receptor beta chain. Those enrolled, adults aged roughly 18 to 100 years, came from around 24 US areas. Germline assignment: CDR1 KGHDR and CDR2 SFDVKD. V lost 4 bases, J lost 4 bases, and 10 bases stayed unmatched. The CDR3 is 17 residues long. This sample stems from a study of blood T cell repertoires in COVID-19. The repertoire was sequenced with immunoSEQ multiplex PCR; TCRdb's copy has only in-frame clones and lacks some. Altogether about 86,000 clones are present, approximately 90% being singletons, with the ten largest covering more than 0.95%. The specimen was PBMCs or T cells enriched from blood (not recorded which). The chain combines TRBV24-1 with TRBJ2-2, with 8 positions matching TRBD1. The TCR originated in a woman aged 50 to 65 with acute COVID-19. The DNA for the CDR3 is TGTGCCACCAGTGACCCGCTCAGGGGGCGAGGCACCGGGGAGCTGTTTTTT. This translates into CATSDPLRGRGTGELFF.